The T cell receptor (beta chain) described here comes from a study of cytomegalovirus exposure and HLA in healthy donors. Study-wide context: In an early release, HLA-typed donors contributed 90 million or so unique TCR sequences.

These donors counted as nominally healthy when sampled, but unrecorded immune exposures were likely. In the PCR, 60 Vbeta and 13 Jbeta primers were used. The assay was immunoSEQ multiplex PCR, and TCRdb's table has in-frame clones only and misses some. The repertoire consists of about 75,000 clones, with 84% occurring once and the leading ten covering about 20%. A remark on this clone: Its antigen remains unidentified.

This CDR3 comprises 16 residues. V was pared by 0 bases and J by 3 bases, with 2 bases of the junction left unmatched. The germline CDR1 and CDR2 sequences are SGHRS and YFSETQ. Whole-study results and caveats: Researchers catalogued about 150 TCR beta chains as cytomegalovirus-associated. Sequencing depth across donors, presence/absence analyses assumed, was roughly uniform.

What was sequenced was PBMCs. The V call is TRBV5-1, the J call TRBJ2-5; 13 nucleotides match TRBD2. The clonotype was recovered from a man between 65 and 79 years old in good health and CMV-seropositive. Here the CDR3 DNA reads TGCGCCAGCAGCTTGGTACTAGCGGGGGGGGAAGAGACCCAGTACTTC. This encodes CASSLVLAGGEETQYF.